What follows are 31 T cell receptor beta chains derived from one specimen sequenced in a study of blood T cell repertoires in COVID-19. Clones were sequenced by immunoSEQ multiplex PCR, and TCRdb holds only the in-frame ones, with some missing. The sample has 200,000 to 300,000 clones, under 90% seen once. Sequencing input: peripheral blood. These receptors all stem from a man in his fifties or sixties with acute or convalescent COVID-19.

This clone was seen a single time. The CDR3 loop reads CASSVDWPGETQYF. The CDR3 nucleotides read TGTGCCAGCAGTGTTGACTGGCCGGGGGAGACCCAGTACTTC. The V and J genes are TRBV6-4 and TRBJ2-5; D might be TRBD2 (5 bases). CDR3 length: 14 residues. Deletions cut 4 bases from V and 5 bases from J, with 14 bases between. Germline CDR1 and CDR2: MRHNA and SNTAGT.

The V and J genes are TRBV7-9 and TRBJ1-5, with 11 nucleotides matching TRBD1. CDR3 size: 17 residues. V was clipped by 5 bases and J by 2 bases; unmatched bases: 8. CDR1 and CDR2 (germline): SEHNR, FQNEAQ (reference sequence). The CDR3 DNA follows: TGTGCCAGCAGCGGTTCCGGGACAGGGGGTGGCAATCAGCCCCAGCATTTT. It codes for CASSGSGTGGGNQPQHF.

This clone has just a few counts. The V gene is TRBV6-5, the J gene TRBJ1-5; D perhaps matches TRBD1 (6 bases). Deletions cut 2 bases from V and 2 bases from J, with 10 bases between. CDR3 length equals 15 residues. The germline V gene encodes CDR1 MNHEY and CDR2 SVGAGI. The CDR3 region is CASSYGRGGNQPQHF. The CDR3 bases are TGTGCCAGCAGTTACGGCAGGGGAGGCAATCAGCCCCAGCATTTT.

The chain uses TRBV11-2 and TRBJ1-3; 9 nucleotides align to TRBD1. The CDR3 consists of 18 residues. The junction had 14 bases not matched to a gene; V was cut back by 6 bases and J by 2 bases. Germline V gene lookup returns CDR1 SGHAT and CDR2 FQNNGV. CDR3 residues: CASRPPRDRVLAGNTIYF. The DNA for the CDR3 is TGTGCCAGCAGGCCCCCTCGGGACAGGGTCTTAGCTGGAAACACCATATATTTT.

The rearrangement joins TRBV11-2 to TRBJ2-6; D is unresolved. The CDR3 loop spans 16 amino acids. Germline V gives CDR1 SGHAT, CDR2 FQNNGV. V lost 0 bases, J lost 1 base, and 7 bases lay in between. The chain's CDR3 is CASSLDGESGANVLTF. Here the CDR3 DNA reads TGTGCCAGCAGCTTAGATGGAGAGTCTGGGGCCAACGTCCTGACTTTC.

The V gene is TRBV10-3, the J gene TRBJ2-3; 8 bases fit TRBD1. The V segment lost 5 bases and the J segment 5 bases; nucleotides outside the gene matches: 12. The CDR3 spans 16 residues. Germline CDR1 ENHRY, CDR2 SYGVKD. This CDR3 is CAISPDRVGVGDTQYF. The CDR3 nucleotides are TGTGCCATCAGTCCGGACAGGGTTGGGGTAGGAGATACGCAGTATTTT.

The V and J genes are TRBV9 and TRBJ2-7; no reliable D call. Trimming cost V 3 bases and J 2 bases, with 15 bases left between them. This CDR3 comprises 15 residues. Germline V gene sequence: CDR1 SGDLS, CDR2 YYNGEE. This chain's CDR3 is CASSASAGSTYEQYF. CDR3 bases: TGTGCCAGCAGCGCCTCGGCAGGTTCGACCTACGAGCAGTACTTC.

This CDR3 is CASSDRTGLSAEQYF. For the CDR3, the DNA is TGTGCCAGCAGCGACAGGACAGGCCTCTCTGCCGAGCAGTACTTC. The V gene is TRBV7-2, the J gene TRBJ2-7; 7 nucleotides line up with TRBD1. Trimming at V came to 5 bases and at J to 6 bases, leaving 13 bases not matched to a gene. Per germline, CDR1 SGHTA and CDR2 FQGNSA. The CDR3 sequence is 15 residues long.

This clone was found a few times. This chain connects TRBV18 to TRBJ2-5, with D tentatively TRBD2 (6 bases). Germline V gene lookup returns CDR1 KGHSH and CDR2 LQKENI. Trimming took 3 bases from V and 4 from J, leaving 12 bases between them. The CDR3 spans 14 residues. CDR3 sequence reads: CASSPSGFRETQYF. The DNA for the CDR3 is TGTGCCAGCTCACCCAGCGGGTTCCGAGAGACCCAGTACTTC.

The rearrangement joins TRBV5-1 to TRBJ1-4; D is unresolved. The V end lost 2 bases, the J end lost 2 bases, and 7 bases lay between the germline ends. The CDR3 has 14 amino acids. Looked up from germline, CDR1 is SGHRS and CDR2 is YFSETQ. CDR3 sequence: CASSFSRTNEKLFF. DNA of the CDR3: TGCGCCAGCAGCTTCAGCAGGACTAATGAAAAACTGTTTTTT.

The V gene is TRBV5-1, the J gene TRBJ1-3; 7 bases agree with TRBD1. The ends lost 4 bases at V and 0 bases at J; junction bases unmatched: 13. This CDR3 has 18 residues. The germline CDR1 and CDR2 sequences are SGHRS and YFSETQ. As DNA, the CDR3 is TGCGCCAGCAGCCGGACAGGTCGATTCCTCAGCTCTGGAAACACCATATATTTT. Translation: CASSRTGRFLSSGNTIYF. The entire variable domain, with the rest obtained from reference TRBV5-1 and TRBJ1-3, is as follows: KAGVTQTPRYLIKTRGQQVTLSCSPISGHRSVSWYQQTPGQGLQFLFEYFSETQRNKGNFPGRFSGRQFSNSRSEMNVSTLELGDSALYLCASSRTGRFLSSGNTIYFGEGSWLTVV.

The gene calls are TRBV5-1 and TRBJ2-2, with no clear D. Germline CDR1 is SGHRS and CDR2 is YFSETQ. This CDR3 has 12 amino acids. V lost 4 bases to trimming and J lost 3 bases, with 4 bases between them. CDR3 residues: CASSPDTGELFF. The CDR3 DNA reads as TGCGCCAGCAGCCCGGACACCGGGGAGCTGTTTTTT.

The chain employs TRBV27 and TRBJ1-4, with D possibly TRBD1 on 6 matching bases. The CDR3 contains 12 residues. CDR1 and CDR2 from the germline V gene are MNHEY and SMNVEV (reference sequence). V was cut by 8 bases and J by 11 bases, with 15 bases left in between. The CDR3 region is CASDTNREKLFF. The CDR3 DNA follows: TGTGCCAGCGATACCAACAGGGAGAAACTGTTTTTT. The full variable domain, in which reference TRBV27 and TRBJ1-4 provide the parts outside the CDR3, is EAQVTQNPRYLITVTGKKLTVTCSQNMNHEYMSWYRQDPGLGLRQIYYSMNVEVTDKGDVPEGYKVSRKEKRNFPLILESPSPNQTSLYFCASDTNREKLFFGSGTQLSVL.

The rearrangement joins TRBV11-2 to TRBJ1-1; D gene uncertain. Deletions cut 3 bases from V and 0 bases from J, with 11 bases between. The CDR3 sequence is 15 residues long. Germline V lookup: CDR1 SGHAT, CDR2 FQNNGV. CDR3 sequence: CASSLLGDLNTEAFF. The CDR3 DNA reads TGTGCCAGCAGCTTGCTTGGAGATCTGAACACTGAAGCTTTCTTT.

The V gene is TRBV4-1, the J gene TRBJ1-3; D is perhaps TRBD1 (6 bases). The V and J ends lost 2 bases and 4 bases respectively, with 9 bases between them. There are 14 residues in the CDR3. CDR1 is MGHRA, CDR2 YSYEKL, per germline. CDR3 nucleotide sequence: TGCGCCAGCAGCCAACAGGGGCCCGGAAACACCATATATTTT. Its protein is CASSQQGPGNTIYF.

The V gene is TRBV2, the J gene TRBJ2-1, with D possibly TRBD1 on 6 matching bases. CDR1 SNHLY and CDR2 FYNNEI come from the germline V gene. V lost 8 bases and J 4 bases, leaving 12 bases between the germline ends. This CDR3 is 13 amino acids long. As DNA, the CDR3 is TGTGCCAGCCGGGACACAAGTTACAATGAGCAGTTCTTC. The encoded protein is CASRDTSYNEQFF.

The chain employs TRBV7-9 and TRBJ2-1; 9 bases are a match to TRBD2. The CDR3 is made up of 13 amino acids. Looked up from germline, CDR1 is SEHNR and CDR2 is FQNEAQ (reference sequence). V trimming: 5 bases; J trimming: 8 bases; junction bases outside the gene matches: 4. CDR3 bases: TGTGCCAGCAGCCAGGGACTAGCTCATGAGCAGTTCTTC. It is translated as CASSQGLAHEQFF.

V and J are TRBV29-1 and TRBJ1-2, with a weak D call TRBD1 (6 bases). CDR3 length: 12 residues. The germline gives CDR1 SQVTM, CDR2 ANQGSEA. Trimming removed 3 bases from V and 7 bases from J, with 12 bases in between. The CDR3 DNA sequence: TGCAGCGTTGAGGGTACAGGGACTGGCTACACCTTC. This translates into CSVEGTGTGYTF.

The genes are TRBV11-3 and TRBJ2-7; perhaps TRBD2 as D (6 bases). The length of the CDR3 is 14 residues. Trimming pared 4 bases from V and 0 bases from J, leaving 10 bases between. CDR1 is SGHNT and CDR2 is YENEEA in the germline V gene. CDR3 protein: CASSSFGGSYEQYF. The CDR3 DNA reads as TGTGCCAGCAGCTCCTTCGGGGGCTCCTACGAGCAGTACTTC.

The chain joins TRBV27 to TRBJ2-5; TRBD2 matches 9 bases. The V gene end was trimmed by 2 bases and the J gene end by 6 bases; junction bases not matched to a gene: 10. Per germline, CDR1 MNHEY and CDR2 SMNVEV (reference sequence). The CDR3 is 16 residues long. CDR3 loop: CASSLIQAGGRKTQYF. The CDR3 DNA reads TGTGCCAGCAGTTTAATTCAAGCGGGAGGTCGAAAGACCCAGTACTTC.

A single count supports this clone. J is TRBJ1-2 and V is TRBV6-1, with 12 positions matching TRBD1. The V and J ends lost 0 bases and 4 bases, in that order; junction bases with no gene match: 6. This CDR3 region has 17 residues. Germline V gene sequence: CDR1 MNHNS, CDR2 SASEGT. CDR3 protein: CASSEAGTGGVPYGYTF. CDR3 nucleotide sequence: TGTGCCAGCAGTGAAGCGGGGACAGGGGGCGTCCCCTATGGCTACACCTTC.

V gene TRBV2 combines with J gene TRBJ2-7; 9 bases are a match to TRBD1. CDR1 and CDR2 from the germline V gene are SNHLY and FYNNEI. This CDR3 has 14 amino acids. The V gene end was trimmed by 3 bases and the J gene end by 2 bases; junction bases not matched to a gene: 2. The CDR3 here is CASSDRDRAYEQYF. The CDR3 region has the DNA TGTGCCAGCAGTGACCGGGACAGGGCCTACGAGCAGTACTTC.

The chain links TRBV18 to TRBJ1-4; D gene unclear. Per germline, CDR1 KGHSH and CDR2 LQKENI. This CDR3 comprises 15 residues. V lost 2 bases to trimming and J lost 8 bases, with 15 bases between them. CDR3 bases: TGTGCCAGCTCACCAGGGCAGGAAGGAAGCGAAAAACTGTTTTTT. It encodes CASSPGQEGSEKLFF.

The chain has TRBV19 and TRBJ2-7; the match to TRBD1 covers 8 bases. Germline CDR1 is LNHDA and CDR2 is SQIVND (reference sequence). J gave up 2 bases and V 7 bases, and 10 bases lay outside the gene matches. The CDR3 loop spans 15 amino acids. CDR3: CASTAGGAYPYEQYF. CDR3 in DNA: TGTGCCAGTACGGCAGGGGGCGCATACCCCTACGAGCAGTACTTC.

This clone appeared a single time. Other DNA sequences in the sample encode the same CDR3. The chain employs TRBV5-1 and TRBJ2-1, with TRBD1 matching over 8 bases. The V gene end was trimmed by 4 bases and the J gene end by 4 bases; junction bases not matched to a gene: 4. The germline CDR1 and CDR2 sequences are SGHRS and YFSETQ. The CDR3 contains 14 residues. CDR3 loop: CASSGGQEYNEQFF. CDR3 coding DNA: TGCGCCAGCAGCGGGGGACAGGAGTACAATGAGCAGTTCTTC.

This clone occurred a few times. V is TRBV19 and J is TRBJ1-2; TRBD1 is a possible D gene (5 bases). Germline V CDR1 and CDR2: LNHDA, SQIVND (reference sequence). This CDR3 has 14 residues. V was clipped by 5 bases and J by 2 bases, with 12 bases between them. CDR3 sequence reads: CASSFPGPNYGYTF. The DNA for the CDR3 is TGTGCCAGTAGTTTTCCAGGGCCAAACTATGGCTACACCTTC. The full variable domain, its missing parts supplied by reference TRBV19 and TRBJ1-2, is DGGITQSPKYLFRKEGQNVTLSCEQNLNHDAMYWYRQDPGQGLRLIYYSQIVNDFQKGDIAEGYSVSREKKESFPLTVTSAQKNPTAFYLCASSFPGPNYGYTFGSGTRLTVV.

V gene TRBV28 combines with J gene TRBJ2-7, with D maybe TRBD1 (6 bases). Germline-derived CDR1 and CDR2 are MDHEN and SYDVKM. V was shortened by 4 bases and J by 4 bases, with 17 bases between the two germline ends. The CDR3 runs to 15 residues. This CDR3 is CASSSPTGGGYEQYF. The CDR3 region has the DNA TGTGCCAGCAGTTCCCCGACAGGAGGCGGGTACGAGCAGTACTTC.

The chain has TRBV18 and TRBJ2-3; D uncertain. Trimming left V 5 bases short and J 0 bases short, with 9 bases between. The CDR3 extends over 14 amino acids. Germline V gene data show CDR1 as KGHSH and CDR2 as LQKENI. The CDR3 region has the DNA TGTGCCAGCTCAGGGTTAGCTAGCACAGATACGCAGTATTTT. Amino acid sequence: CASSGLASTDTQYF.

In nucleotides, the CDR3 is TGTGCCAGTAGTCCGACAGGGATGAATTCACCCCTCCACTTT. It specifies CASSPTGMNSPLHF. The chain has TRBV19 and TRBJ1-6; TRBD1 aligns across 7 bases. After removal of 5 bases from V and 7 bases from J, the junction contained 5 bases not matched to a gene. Germline V gives CDR1 LNHDA, CDR2 SQIVND (reference sequence). This CDR3 contains 14 residues.

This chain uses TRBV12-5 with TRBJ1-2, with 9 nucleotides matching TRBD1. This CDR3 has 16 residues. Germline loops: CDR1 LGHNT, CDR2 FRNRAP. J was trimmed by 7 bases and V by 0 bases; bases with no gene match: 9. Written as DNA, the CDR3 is TGTGCTAGTGGTTTGGTACGGGGGACAGGGATTTTTGGCTACACCTTC. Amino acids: CASGLVRGTGIFGYTF.

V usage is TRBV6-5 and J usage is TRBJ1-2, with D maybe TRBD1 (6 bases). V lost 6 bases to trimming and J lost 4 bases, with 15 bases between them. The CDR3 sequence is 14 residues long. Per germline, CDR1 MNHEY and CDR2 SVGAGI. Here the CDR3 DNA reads TGTGCCAGCAGAGGACAGTCCTATGGCTATGGCTACACCTTC. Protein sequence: CASRGQSYGYGYTF.